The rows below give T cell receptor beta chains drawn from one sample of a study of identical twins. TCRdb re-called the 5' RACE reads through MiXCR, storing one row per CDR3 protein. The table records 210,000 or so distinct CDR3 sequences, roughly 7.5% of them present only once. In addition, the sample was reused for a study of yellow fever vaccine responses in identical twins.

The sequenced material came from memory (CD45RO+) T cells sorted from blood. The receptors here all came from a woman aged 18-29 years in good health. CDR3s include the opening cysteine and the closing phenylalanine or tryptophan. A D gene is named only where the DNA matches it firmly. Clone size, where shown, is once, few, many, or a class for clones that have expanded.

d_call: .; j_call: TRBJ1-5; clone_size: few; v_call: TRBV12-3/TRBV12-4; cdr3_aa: CASHRDSNQPQHF; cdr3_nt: TGTGCCAGTCACAGGGATAGCAATCAGCCCCAGCATTTT
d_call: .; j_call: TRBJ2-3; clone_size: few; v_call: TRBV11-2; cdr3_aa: CASRYLWGTLGTDTQYF; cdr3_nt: TGTGCCAGCAGGTATCTTTGGGGCACTCTTGGCACAGATACGCAGTATTTT
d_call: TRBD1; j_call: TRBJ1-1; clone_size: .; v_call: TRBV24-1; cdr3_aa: CATSDGTGFPSMNTEAFF; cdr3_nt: TGTGCCACCAGTGACGGGACAGGGTTTCCTTCAATGAACACTGAAGCTTTCTTT
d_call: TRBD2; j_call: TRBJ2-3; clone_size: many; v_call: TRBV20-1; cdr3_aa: CSASSGRGTDTQYF; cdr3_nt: TGCAGTGCTAGTAGCGGGAGGGGCACAGATACGCAGTATTTT
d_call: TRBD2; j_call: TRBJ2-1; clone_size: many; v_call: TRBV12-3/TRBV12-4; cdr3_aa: CASSMRESEQFF; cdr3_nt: TGTGCCAGCAGCATGCGGGAGTCGGAGCAGTTCTTC
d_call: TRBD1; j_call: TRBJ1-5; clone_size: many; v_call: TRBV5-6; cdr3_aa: CASSTHPGTGLNQPQHF; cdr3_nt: TGTGCCAGCAGCACACACCCCGGGACAGGGCTCAATCAGCCCCAGCATTTT
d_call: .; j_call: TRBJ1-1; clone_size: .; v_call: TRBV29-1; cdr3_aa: CSVGRGADTEAFF; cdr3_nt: TGCAGCGTTGGTCGGGGGGCAGACACTGAAGCTTTCTTT
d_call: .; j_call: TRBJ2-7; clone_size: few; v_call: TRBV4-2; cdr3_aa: CASSQEAATYEQYF; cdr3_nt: TGTGCCAGCAGCCAAGAGGCAGCAACCTACGAGCAGTACTTC
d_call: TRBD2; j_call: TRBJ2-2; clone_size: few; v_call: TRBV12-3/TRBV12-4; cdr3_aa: CASKLAGAGTGELFF; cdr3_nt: TGTGCCAGCAAACTAGCGGGGGCCGGGACCGGGGAGCTGTTTTTT
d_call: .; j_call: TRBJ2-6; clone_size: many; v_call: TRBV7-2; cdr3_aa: CASSATSGANVLTF; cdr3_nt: TGTGCCAGCAGCGCGACCTCTGGGGCCAACGTCCTGACTTTC
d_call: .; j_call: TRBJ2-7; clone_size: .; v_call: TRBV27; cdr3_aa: CASSLQGTSYEQYF; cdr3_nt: TGTGCCAGCAGTTTGCAGGGAACTTCCTACGAGCAGTACTTC
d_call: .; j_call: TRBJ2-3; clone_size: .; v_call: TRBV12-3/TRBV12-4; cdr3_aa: CAFSLGPQGGGATDTQYF; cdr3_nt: TGTGCCTTCAGTTTAGGCCCCCAAGGGGGAGGCGCCACAGATACGCAGTATTTT
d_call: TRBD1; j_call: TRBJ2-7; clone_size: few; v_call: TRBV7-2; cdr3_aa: CASSFGQGQNEQYF; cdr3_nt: TGTGCCAGCAGCTTCGGACAGGGGCAGAACGAGCAGTACTTC